The 18 T cell receptor beta chains below come from one sample, sequenced in a study of T cells in Graves' hyperthyroidism and ophthalmopathy (dated by TCRdb to the late 2010s). Receptors were amplified or captured by multiplex PCR. Data came from an Illumina HiSeq 2000. Amplification of TCR beta CDR3 regions was carried out from RNA transcripts. The first round of RT-PCR for the TCR CDR3 was performed with the HTBI primer set and the Qiagen OneStep RT-PCR kit. In-frame beta chains were kept once TCRdb had trimmed the public reads at Q25 with fastp and called clones with MiXCR. Rows are unified per CDR3 protein, each entry keeping the most common DNA and genes. The sample table lists 540,000 or so distinct CDR3 sequences, 15% to 17% of them with a count of one. The ten largest clones take up 7.3% of the sample. Specimen: blood. The origin of the receptors is a woman between 25 and 40 years old with Graves' hyperthyroidism.

This clonotype was seen only once. This chain connects TRBV28 to TRBJ2-1; no definite D call. CDR3 length: 15 amino acids. V was pared by 3 bases and J by 3 bases, with 12 bases between. Germline values: CDR1 MDHEN, CDR2 SYDVKM. CDR3 protein: CASSLGVRDYNEQFF. Written as DNA, the CDR3 is TGTGCCAGCAGTTTGGGTGTTAGGGACTACAATGAGCAGTTCTTC. The full variable domain, its missing parts supplied by reference TRBV28 and TRBJ2-1, is DVKVTQSSRYLVKRTGEKVFLECVQDMDHENMFWYRQDPGLGLRLIYFSYDVKMKEKGDIPEGYSVSREKKERFSLILESASTNQTSMYLCASSLGVRDYNEQFFGPGTRLTVL.

The sample holds many counts of this clonotype. CDR3 DNA sequence: TGTGCCAGCAGCTTAACGCCTAGCGTTGAGCATAATGAGCAGTTCTTC. Protein: CASSLTPSVEHNEQFF. The chain combines TRBV7-3 with TRBJ2-1; the D gene is possibly TRBD2 (6 bases). CDR1 and CDR2 (germline): SGHTA, FQGTGA. The CDR3 has 16 amino acids. Trimming pared 0 bases from V and 7 bases from J, leaving 16 bases between.

V gene TRBV7-9 combines with J gene TRBJ2-7; 8 bases agree with TRBD1. Trimming at V came to 0 bases and at J to 1 base, leaving 2 bases not matched to a gene. The germline V gene has CDR1 SEHNR and CDR2 FQNEAQ (reference sequence). The CDR3 contains 15 residues. Here the CDR3 reads CASSLARGLSYEQYF. CDR3 in DNA: TGTGCCAGCAGCTTAGCCAGGGGGCTTTCCTACGAGCAGTACTTC. Complete variable domain (other parts from reference TRBV7-9 and TRBJ2-7): DTGVSQNPRHKITKRGQNVTFRCDPISEHNRLYWYRQTLGQGPEFLTYFQNEAQLEKSRLLSDRFSAERPKGSFSTLEIQRTEQGDSAMYLCASSLARGLSYEQYFGPGTRLTVT.

This clonotype was detected many times. The V and J genes are TRBV6-5 and TRBJ1-1, with TRBD1 matching over 8 bases. V shed 2 bases and J 8 bases; nucleotides not matched to a gene: 16. CDR1 MNHEY and CDR2 SVGAGI come from the germline V gene. This CDR3 has 17 amino acids. CDR3 loop: CASSYPSKTGVPKEAFF. The CDR3 nucleotides are TGTGCCAGCAGTTACCCCTCCAAGACAGGGGTCCCTAAGGAAGCTTTCTTT.

This clonotype was picked up many times. The chain combines TRBV7-9 with TRBJ2-2; 8 nucleotides agree with TRBD2. J was trimmed by 0 bases and V by 9 bases; bases with no gene match: 3. Germline V gene sequence: CDR1 SEHNR, CDR2 FQNEAQ (reference sequence). This CDR3 is 14 amino acids long. CDR3 nucleotides: TGTGCCAGAAGCGGGAGTGCGAACACCGGGGAGCTGTTTTTT. It is translated as CARSGSANTGELFF.

This clonotype came up a few times. This chain connects TRBV29-1 to TRBJ1-1, with no clear D. This CDR3 comprises 14 residues. V lost 4 bases and J 6 bases, leaving 18 bases between the germline ends. Germline-derived CDR1 and CDR2 are SQVTM and ANQGSEA. CDR3 region: CSVVCSVCGAEAFF. DNA for the CDR3: TGCAGCGTTGTTTGTTCAGTCTGTGGAGCTGAAGCTTTCTTT.

This clonotype was found many times. This chain connects TRBV30 to TRBJ2-3; 10 bases agree with TRBD2. Germline lookup yields CDR1 GTSNPN and CDR2 SVGIG (reference sequence). The CDR3 spans 14 residues. Losses at the gene ends were 7 bases for V and 2 bases for J; bases not matched to a gene: 6. The CDR3 nucleotides are TGTGCCTACCGAGCGGGAGGGCTCACAGATACGCAGTATTTT. Translated: CAYRAGGLTDTQYF. Based on the CDR3 plus reference TRBV30 and TRBJ2-3, the full variable domain is SQTIHQWPATLVQPVGSPLSLECTVEGTSNPNLYWYRQAAGRGLQLLFYSVGIGQISSEVPQNLSASRPQDRQFILSSKKLLLSDSGFYLCAYRAGGLTDTQYFGPGTRLTVL.

The V and J genes are TRBV6-1 and TRBJ2-7; 11 bases fit TRBD2. CDR1 is MNHNS, CDR2 SASEGT, per germline. The trim removed 7 bases at V and 3 bases at J, leaving 8 bases unmatched. The CDR3 contains 15 residues. The CDR3 DNA is TGTGCCAGCACCCCCCGACTAGCGGGAATCTACGAGCAGTACTTC. Protein: CASTPRLAGIYEQYF.

The chain joins TRBV6-1 to TRBJ2-3; D may be TRBD2 (6 bases). CDR1 and CDR2 from the germline V gene are MNHNS and SASEGT. Trimming cost V 7 bases and J 1 base, with 12 bases left between them. CDR3 size: 14 residues. CDR3: CASNRDSRTDTQYF. Written as DNA, the CDR3 is TGTGCCAGCAACCGGGACTCGCGCACAGATACGCAGTATTTT.

The V gene is TRBV6-1, the J gene TRBJ2-7; weak D call: TRBD2 (5 bases). In germline, CDR1 is MNHNS, CDR2 SASEGT. The CDR3 has 14 residues. The germline V and J ends were trimmed by 6 bases and 2 bases, with 14 bases remaining between them. The CDR3, as DNA: TGTGCCAGCAGGAAGTTTGAGGGTGCCTACGAGCAGTACTTC. Protein: CASRKFEGAYEQYF.

This clonotype was recorded a few times. The CDR3 protein is CAWSPGLADNEQFF. CDR3 bases: TGTGCCTGGAGTCCGGGACTAGCGGACAATGAGCAGTTCTTC. The J gene is TRBJ2-1, the V gene TRBV30; 11 bases agree with TRBD2. Trimming removed 2 bases from V and 5 bases from J; junction bases left unmatched: 2. Germline loops: CDR1 GTSNPN, CDR2 SVGIG (reference sequence). CDR3 length: 14 amino acids.

This clonotype has just a few counts. This chain joins TRBV24-1 and TRBJ2-2; 13 bases map to TRBD2. With 9 bases clipped from V and 6 bases from J, the junction kept 6 bases outside the gene matches. Germline CDR1 KGHDR, CDR2 SFDVKD. The CDR3 length is 15 residues. In DNA form, the CDR3 reads TGTGCCACCCTACTAGCGGGAGGGTCCCCCGGGGAGCTGTTTTTT. Its protein product is CATLLAGGSPGELFF.

The chain joins TRBV18 to TRBJ2-2; D gene uncertain. From germline, CDR1 is KGHSH and CDR2 LQKENI. The CDR3 runs 17 residues. The ends were cut back, 6 bases at V and 2 bases at J, with 19 bases in the middle. The CDR3 DNA reads as TGTGCCAGCTCCAAACTCAACGGCTTGGGAAACACCGGGGAGCTGTTTTTT. This encodes CASSKLNGLGNTGELFF. The variable domain in full, completed from reference TRBV18 and TRBJ2-2, reads NAGVMQNPRHLVRRRGQEARLRCSPMKGHSHVYWYRQLPEEGLKFMVYLQKENIIDESGMPKERFSAEFPKEGPSILRIQQVVRGDSAAYFCASSKLNGLGNTGELFFGEGSRLTVL.

This chain links TRBV5-1 with TRBJ2-7, with 8 bases lining up with TRBD2. The trim removed 6 bases at V and 6 bases at J, leaving 11 bases unmatched. Looked up from germline, CDR1 is SGHRS and CDR2 is YFSETQ. The CDR3 is 14 residues long. CDR3 sequence (DNA): TGCGCCAGCAAAAACGTAGCGGGACTAGGCGAGCAGTACTTC. Amino acid sequence: CASKNVAGLGEQYF.

This clonotype was observed many times. Here the CDR3 DNA reads TGTGCCACCAGCGCCTGGACGGGCACAGATACGCAGTATTTT. Residues: CATSAWTGTDTQYF. V is TRBV15 and J is TRBJ2-3, with D unresolved. V was shortened by 5 bases and J by 1 base, with 10 bases between the two germline ends. This CDR3 region has 14 residues. Germline assignment: CDR1 LNHNV and CDR2 YYDKDF (reference sequence).

This clonotype was seen repeatedly, ten times or more. The V and J genes are TRBV2 and TRBJ2-4; D may match TRBD1 or TRBD2 (5 bases each). Trimming took 4 bases from V and 1 from J, leaving 8 bases between them. CDR1 and CDR2 (germline): SNHLY, FYNNEI. This CDR3 contains 14 residues. CDR3 nucleotides: TGTGCCAGCAGTGTAGGGACGGCCAAAAACATTCAGTACTTC. It specifies CASSVGTAKNIQYF.

This sequence joins TRBV29-1 and TRBJ2-6; weak D call: TRBD1 (5 bases). The germline V gene has CDR1 SQVTM and CDR2 ANQGSEA. V was shortened by 7 bases and J by 4 bases, with 23 bases between the two germline ends. CDR3 length: 17 amino acids. The CDR3 DNA sequence: TGCAGCGCCCTGGCGCAGGGCCCTCCACGGGGGGCCAACGTCCTGACTTTC. Translating it yields CSALAQGPPRGANVLTF.

In this sample, this clonotype turned up many times. This chain joins TRBV11-1 and TRBJ2-5, with a weak D call TRBD1 (6 bases). This CDR3 is built from 15 residues. Germline V CDR1 and CDR2: SGHAT, FQDESV (reference sequence). V was trimmed by 5 bases and J by 3 bases, leaving 16 bases between them. DNA of the CDR3: TGTGCCAGCAGCCGGACAGTGGGGTCTAAAGAGACCCAGTACTTC. Its protein product is CASSRTVGSKETQYF. Looking up the rest from reference TRBV11-1 and TRBJ2-5 gives the full variable domain: EAEVAQSPRYKITEKSQAVAFWCDPISGHATLYWYRQILGQGPELLVQFQDESVVDDSQLPKDRFSAERLKGVDSTLKIQPAELGDSAMYLCASSRTVGSKETQYFGPGTRLLVL.